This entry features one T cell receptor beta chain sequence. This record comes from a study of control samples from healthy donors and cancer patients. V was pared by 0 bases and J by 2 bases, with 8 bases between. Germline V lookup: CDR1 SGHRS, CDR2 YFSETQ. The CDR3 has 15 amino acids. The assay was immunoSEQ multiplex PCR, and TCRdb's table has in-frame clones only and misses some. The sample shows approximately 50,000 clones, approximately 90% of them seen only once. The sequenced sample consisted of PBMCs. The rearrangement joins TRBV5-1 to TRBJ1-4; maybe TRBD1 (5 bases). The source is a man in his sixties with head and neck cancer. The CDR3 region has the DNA TGCGCCAGCAGCTTGGAGGGGAACACTAATGAAAAACTGTTTTTT. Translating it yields CASSLEGNTNEKLFF.